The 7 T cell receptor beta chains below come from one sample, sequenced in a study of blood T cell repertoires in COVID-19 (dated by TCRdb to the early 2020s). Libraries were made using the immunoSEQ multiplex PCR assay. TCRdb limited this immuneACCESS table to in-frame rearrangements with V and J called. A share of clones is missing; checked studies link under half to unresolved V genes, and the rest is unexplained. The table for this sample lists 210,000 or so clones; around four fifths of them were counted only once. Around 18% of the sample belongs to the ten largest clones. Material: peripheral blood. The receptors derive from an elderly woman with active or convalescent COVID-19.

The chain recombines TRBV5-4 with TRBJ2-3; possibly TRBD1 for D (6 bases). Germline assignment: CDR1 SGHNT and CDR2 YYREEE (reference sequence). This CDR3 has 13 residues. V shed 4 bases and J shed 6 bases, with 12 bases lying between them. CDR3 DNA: TGTGCCAGCAGCGCGGACAGTTCGGATACGCAGTATTTT. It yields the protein CASSADSSDTQYF.

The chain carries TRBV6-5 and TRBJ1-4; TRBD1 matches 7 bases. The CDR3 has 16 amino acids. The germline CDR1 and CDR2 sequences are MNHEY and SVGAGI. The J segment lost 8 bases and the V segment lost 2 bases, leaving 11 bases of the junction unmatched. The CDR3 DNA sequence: TGTGCCAGCAGTTACACCCGGGACAGTTGGAGGGAAAAACTGTTTTTT. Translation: CASSYTRDSWREKLFF.

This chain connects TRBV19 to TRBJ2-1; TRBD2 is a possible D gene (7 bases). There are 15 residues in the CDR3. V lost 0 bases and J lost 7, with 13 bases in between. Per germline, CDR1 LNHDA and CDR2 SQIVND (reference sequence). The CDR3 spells CASSIDPGGGNEQFF. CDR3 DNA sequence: TGTGCCAGTAGTATAGATCCGGGGGGCGGGAATGAGCAGTTCTTC.

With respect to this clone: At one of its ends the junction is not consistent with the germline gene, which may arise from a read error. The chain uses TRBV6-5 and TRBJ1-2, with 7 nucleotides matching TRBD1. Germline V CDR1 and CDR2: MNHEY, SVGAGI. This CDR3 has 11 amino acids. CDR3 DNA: TGTGCCAGCAGTTACGCGGGACAGCGCTTCTTC. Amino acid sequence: CASSYAGQRFF.

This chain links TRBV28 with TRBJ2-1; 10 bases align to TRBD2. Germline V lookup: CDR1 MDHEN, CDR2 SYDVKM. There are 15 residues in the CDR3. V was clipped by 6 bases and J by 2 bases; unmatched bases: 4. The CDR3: CASSSAGGTYNEQFF. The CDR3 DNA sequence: TGTGCCAGCAGCTCAGCGGGGGGGACCTACAATGAGCAGTTCTTC.

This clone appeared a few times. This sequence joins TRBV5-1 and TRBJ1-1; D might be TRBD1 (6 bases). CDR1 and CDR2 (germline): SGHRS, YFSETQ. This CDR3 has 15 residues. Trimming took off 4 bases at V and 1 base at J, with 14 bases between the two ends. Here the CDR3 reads CASSMRPGQNTEAFF. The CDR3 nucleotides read TGCGCCAGCAGCATGCGACCGGGACAGAACACTGAAGCTTTCTTT.

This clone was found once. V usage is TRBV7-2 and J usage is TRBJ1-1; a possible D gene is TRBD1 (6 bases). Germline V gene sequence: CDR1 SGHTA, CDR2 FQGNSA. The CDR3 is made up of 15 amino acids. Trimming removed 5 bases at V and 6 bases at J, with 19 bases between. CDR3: CASSRTPTGFAEAFF. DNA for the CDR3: TGTGCCAGCAGCAGGACTCCAACAGGGTTCGCTGAAGCTTTCTTT. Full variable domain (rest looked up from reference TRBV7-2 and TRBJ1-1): GAGVSQSPSNKVTEKGKDVELRCDPISGHTALYWYRQSLGQGLEFLIYFQGNSAPDKSGLPSDRFSAERTGGSVSTLTIQRTQQEDSAVYLCASSRTPTGFAEAFFGQGTRLTVV.